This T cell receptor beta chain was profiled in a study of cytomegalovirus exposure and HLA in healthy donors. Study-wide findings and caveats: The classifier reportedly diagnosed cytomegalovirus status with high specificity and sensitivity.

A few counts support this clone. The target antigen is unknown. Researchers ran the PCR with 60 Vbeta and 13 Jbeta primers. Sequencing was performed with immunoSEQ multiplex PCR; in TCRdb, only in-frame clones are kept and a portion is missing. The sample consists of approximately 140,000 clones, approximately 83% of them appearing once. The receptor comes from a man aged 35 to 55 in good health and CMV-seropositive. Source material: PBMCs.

The CDR3 nucleotides read TGTGCCAGCAGCGTAGAGCGGACAGCCCAAGAGACCCAGTACTTC. Protein sequence: CASSVERTAQETQYF. The rearrangement uses TRBV9 and TRBJ2-5, with D possibly TRBD1 on 6 matching bases. Trimming pared 0 bases from V and 1 base from J, leaving 10 bases between. The CDR3 is 15 residues long. Germline CDR1 SGDLS, CDR2 YYNGEE.